Only a few counts were recorded for the clone carrying this TCR beta chain. Its matching antigen is unknown. This record comes from a study of T-cell memory formation after mild COVID-19. General study findings and limits: Researchers found some responding clones in pre-infection memory, a sign that cross-reactive memory joined. Shrinking CD4+ clones were chiefly CM and EM; CD8+ ones were chiefly EMRA.

Trimming shortened V by 2 bases and J by 8 bases, and 10 bases separated the two germline ends. CDR3 length equals 12 residues. Per germline, CDR1 SGHRS and CDR2 YFSETQ. TCR alpha and TCR beta cDNA libraries carrying sample barcodes and UMIs were produced by 5'RACE using constant-segment primers. TCRdb called the 5' RACE reads again in MiXCR, with one record for every CDR3 protein. In the table there are about 400,000 distinct CDR3 sequences, under 20% of which are singletons. Sequenced input: PBMCs or a T cell subset sorted from them (not recorded which). This TCR was sampled from a man aged 18 to 29 who had mild COVID-19 (a few samples of this study predate the infection). Cell type and time point are not known. V usage is TRBV5-1 and J usage is TRBJ1-2; possible D gene TRBD1, 5 bases. As DNA, the CDR3 is TGCGCCAGCAGCTTTGCTGAGGGGGGCTACACCTTC. It is translated as CASSFAEGGYTF.